The rows below give T cell receptor beta chains drawn from one sample of a study of cytomegalovirus exposure and HLA in healthy donors. The data were produced by immunoSEQ multiplex PCR, yet TCRdb's version contains in-frame clones alone and is incomplete. The sample yields 130,000 or so clones, 65% to 90% seen once. The sample consisted of PBMCs. The source is a woman aged 35 to 49 in good health and CMV-seronegative. Each CDR3 is given with its conserved first and last residue. The D gene is left open where the match is weak. Some rows have no size entry. The others give once, few or many, or a class for an expanded clone.

d_call	v_call	clone_size	j_call	cdr3_nt	cdr3_aa
-	TRBV6-5	few	TRBJ2-5	TGTGCCAGCAGTGTCCAGGGGCGGGAGACCCAGTACTTC	CASSVQGRETQYF
TRBD1	TRBV6-1	-	TRBJ2-5	TGTGCCAGCAGTGAAGCAGGGGGCGAAGCGGAGACCCAGTACTTC	CASSEAGGEAETQYF
TRBD1	TRBV27	-	TRBJ2-7	TGTGCCAGCGGCACCGGGACAGGGTCGCACGAGCAGTACTTC	CASGTGTGSHEQYF
TRBD2	TRBV10-1	-	TRBJ2-7	TGCGCCAGCAGTGCTAGCGGGAGGTCGGGAGAGCAGTACTTC	CASSASGRSGEQYF
TRBD2	TRBV11-3	once	TRBJ2-1	TGTGCCAGCAGCCCCGCGGGGTTAACTAGCGGGGGATTCGGGGTCTTC	CASSPAGLTSGGFGVF
-	TRBV28	-	TRBJ1-2	TGTGCCAGCAGTACAGGGACCCACGGGGACTATGGCTACACCTTC	CASSTGTHGDYGYTF
-	TRBV6-6	-	TRBJ1-2	TGTGCCAGCAGTTACGGGGCTGCTGAAGATGGCTACACCTTC	CASSYGAAEDGYTF
-	TRBV5-6	-	TRBJ1-1	TGTGCCAGCAGCCTAGACAGATGGAACACTGAAGCTTTCTTT	CASSLDRWNTEAFF
TRBD1	TRBV27	-	TRBJ1-5	TGTGCCAGCAGCCGGGACAGGGGGCATCAGCCCCAGCATTTT	CASSRDRGHQPQHF
-	TRBV6-5	-	TRBJ2-4	TGTGCCAGCAGTCCCGAGGTTGTAGCCAAAAACATTCAGTACTTC	CASSPEVVAKNIQYF
-	TRBV12-2	-	TRBJ2-1	TGTGCAAGTCGCTTGCCTTGGAGCGGGTCCTCCTACAATGAGCAGTTCTTC	CASRLPWSGSSYNEQFF
-	TRBV7-3	-	TRBJ2-1	TGTGCCAGCAGCTTAGAGTTTCGTTCCTACAATGAGCAGTTCTTC	CASSLEFRSYNEQFF
TRBD1	TRBV7-2	-	TRBJ1-1	TGTGCCAGCAGCTCCCGGGGGGCGACAGGGGGCGCTGAAGCTTTCTTT	CASSSRGATGGAEAFF
-	TRBV7-9	-	TRBJ2-7	TGTTCCAGCAGCTTTCTTGAGGATGTCGAGCAGTACTTC	CSSSFLEDVEQYF
-	TRBV2	once	TRBJ2-2	TGTGCCAGCAGTCCCTTTCTAGGTCGGACCGGGGAGCTGTTTTTT	CASSPFLGRTGELFF
-	TRBV29-1	once	TRBJ2-7	TGCAGCGTTCGGCTAGCCAGTAGCTCCTACGAGCAGTACTTC	CSVRLASSSYEQYF
-	TRBV10-1	-	TRBJ2-3	TGCGCCAGCAGTGAATCTACTGGTTCTACAGATACGCAGTATTTT	CASSESTGSTDTQYF
TRBD1	TRBV9	-	TRBJ2-7	TGTGCCAGCAGCGTAGAGAACAGGGGCGGCGAGCAGTACTTC	CASSVENRGGEQYF
-	TRBV27	once	TRBJ2-2	TGTGCCAGCAGTTTAGGGGGGATGGGCACCGGGGAGCTGTTTTTT	CASSLGGMGTGELFF
TRBD2	TRBV18	-	TRBJ2-7	TGTGCCAGCTCACCGAAGTCTAGCGGGGGCTCCTACGAGCAGTACTTC	CASSPKSSGGSYEQYF
-	TRBV9	-	TRBJ2-7	TGTGCCAGCAGCGCCCAACTAGGGAACTACGAGCAGTACTTC	CASSAQLGNYEQYF
TRBD1	TRBV19	-	TRBJ1-5	TGTGCCAGTAGTATCCCCGGGACAGGGAATAATCAGCCCCAGCATTTT	CASSIPGTGNNQPQHF
-	TRBV2	-	TRBJ2-7	TGTGCCAGCAGTGAACAGGGGCAGGTATCCTACGAGCAGTACTTC	CASSEQGQVSYEQYF
-	TRBV5-1	few	TRBJ2-7	TGCGCCAGCAGCTTGGCCGCCCCTAGAGATGAGCAGTACTTC	CASSLAAPRDEQYF
-	TRBV18	-	TRBJ2-3	TGTGCCAGCTCACCCAAACAGGGTGGTCTGACAGATACGCAGTATTTT	CASSPKQGGLTDTQYF
-	TRBV6-5	-	TRBJ1-5	TGTGCCGCGGCAGACAGTAGCAATCAGCCCCAGCATTTT	CAAADSSNQPQHF
TRBD2	TRBV7-8	-	TRBJ2-1	TGTGCCAGCGGCTTACGTAGCGGGAGCTCCTACAATGAGCAGTTCTTC	CASGLRSGSSYNEQFF
TRBD2	TRBV5-1	-	TRBJ2-1	TGCGCCAGCAGCGCGGTAGGAAGCGGGGAAGGGAATGAGCAGTTCTTC	CASSAVGSGEGNEQFF
-	TRBV5-1	-	TRBJ1-6	TGCGCCAGCAGCTTGGCACTACAGGGTTGGTCACCCCTCCACTTT	CASSLALQGWSPLHF
TRBD1	TRBV28	-	TRBJ2-7	TGTGCCATCGCAGGGACAGCAACCTCCTACGAGCAGTACTTC	CAIAGTATSYEQYF
-	TRBV5-5	-	TRBJ1-1	TGTGCCAGCAGCCCTTTGGCACATGAATTGACTGAAGCTTTCTTT	CASSPLAHELTEAFF
-	TRBV9	few	TRBJ1-2	TGTGCCAGCAGGGGGGGCTATGGCTACACCTTC	CASRGGYGYTF
-	TRBV27	-	TRBJ2-3	TGTGCCAGCAGTTTAGGGTCCAGGATCACAGATACGCAGTATTTT	CASSLGSRITDTQYF
TRBD1	TRBV11-2	-	TRBJ1-4	TGTGCCAGCAGCTCGATCCCGGGACAGAGAAATGAAAAACTGTTTTTT	CASSSIPGQRNEKLFF
TRBD1	TRBV7-3	-	TRBJ1-1	TGTGCCAGCAGCTCAGGACAGGGCGACACTGAAGCTTTCTTT	CASSSGQGDTEAFF
-	TRBV19	-	TRBJ1-1	TGTGCCAGTAGTTCACCAGAGGAGGGGAGTATCATGAACACTGAAGCTTTCTTT	CASSSPEEGSIMNTEAFF
-	TRBV18	-	TRBJ2-5	TGTGCCAGCTCACCAACAGGGAAGGAGACCCAGTACTTC	CASSPTGKETQYF
-	TRBV2	-	TRBJ2-5	TGTGCCAGCAGTGAACGGGAGACCCAGTACTTC	CASSERETQYF
-	TRBV6-5	-	TRBJ2-1	TGTGCCAGCAGTTACTCTCCTGCCGGGGATAATGAGCAGTTCTTC	CASSYSPAGDNEQFF
TRBD2	TRBV2	-	TRBJ2-4	TGTGCCAGCGTTTGGACTAGCGGGGGGGACCTAGCCAAAAACATTCAGTACTTC	CASVWTSGGDLAKNIQYF
TRBD1	TRBV11-2	-	TRBJ1-4	TGTGCCAGCAGCTTAGAGAATCTCTACGGACAGGGCGGTGTTTTTGAAAAACTGTTTTTT	CASSLENLYGQGGVFEKLFF
-	TRBV25-1	-	TRBJ2-5	TGTGCCAGCAGTGAGGGAACTTTCCGACAGACACCGGAGACCCAGTACTTC	CASSEGTFRQTPETQYF
-	TRBV2	-	TRBJ2-3	TGTGCCAGCAGCTTCTGGCGGTCCACAGATACGCAGTATTTT	CASSFWRSTDTQYF
-	TRBV7-9	-	TRBJ1-4	TGTGCCAGCAGCTTATCAGGGCTTGGCGAAAAACTGTTTTTT	CASSLSGLGEKLFF
TRBD1	TRBV4-3	few	TRBJ1-4	TGCGCCAGCAGCCAAGCACTACAGGGGGCAGGGGAAAAACTGTTTTTT	CASSQALQGAGEKLFF
TRBD1	TRBV10-3	-	TRBJ1-2	TGTGCCATCAGCGGGACAGGGACAGGAGGCTACACCTTC	CAISGTGTGGYTF
TRBD1	TRBV14	-	TRBJ1-2	TGTGCCAGCAGCCCGTGGGACAGTCTCCCTAACTATGGCTACACCTTC	CASSPWDSLPNYGYTF
-	TRBV6-5	-	TRBJ2-1	TGTGCCAGCAGTTACTCGACGGGTCTCGGGCAGTTCTTC	CASSYSTGLGQFF
TRBD1	TRBV28	-	TRBJ2-5	TGTGCCAGCAGGCCGGGACAGAAGGCCGTATTGACCCAGTACTTC	CASRPGQKAVLTQYF
-	TRBV7-9	-	TRBJ2-1	TGTGCCAGCAGCTTAATGGGTCTCGGAGATTACAATGAGCAGTTCTTC	CASSLMGLGDYNEQFF
TRBD1	TRBV7-9	-	TRBJ1-4	TGTGCCAGCAGCCGGACAGGGCTAGATACGGAAAAACTGTTTTTT	CASSRTGLDTEKLFF
TRBD1	TRBV10-3	-	TRBJ2-7	TGTGCCATCAGTCCGGGACAGCAACTCTACGAGCAGTACTTC	CAISPGQQLYEQYF
-	TRBV5-1	few	TRBJ2-2	TGCGCCAGCAGCTTTCCGGAGAGTACGCTCGCGAACACCGGGGAGCTGTTTTTT	CASSFPESTLANTGELFF
-	TRBV28	-	TRBJ2-7	TGTGCCAGCAGTTTAGTAGAGGGTAAAGTGCAGTACTTC	CASSLVEGKVQYF